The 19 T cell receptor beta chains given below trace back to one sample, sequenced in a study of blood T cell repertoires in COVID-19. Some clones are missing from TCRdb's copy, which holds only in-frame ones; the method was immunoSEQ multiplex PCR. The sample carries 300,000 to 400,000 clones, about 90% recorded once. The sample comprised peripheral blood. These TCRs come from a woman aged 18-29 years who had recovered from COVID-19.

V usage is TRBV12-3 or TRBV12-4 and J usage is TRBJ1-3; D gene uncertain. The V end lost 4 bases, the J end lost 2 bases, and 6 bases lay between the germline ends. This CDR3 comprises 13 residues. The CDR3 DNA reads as TGTGCCAGCAGTTATACAACTGGAAACACCATATATTTT. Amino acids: CASSYTTGNTIYF.

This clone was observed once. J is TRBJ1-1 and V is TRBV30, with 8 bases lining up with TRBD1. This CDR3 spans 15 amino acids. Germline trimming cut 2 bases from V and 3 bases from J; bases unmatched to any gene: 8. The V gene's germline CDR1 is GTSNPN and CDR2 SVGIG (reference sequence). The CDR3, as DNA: TGTGCCTGGAGTAGTTTGGACAGGGATGACACTGAAGCTTTCTTT. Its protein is CAWSSLDRDDTEAFF.

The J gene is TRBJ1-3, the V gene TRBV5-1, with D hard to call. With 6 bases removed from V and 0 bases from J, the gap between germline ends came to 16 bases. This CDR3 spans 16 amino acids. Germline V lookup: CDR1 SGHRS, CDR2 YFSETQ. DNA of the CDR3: TGCGCCAGCACCGACGGAGCACACGGCTCTGGAAACACCATATATTTT. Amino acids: CASTDGAHGSGNTIYF.

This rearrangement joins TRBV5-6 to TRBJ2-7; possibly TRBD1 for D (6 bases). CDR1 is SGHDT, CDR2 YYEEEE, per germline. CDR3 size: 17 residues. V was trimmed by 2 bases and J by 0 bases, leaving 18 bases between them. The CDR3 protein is CASSLDSGTKSSYEQYV. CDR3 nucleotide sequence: TGTGCCAGCAGCTTAGATTCCGGGACAAAGAGCTCCTACGAGCAGTACGTC.

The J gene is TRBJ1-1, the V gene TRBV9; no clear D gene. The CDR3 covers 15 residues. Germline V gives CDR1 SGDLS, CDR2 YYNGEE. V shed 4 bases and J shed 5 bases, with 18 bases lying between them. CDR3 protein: CASSPRPGIRTEAFF. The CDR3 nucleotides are TGTGCCAGCAGCCCCCGTCCGGGGATACGGACTGAAGCTTTCTTT.

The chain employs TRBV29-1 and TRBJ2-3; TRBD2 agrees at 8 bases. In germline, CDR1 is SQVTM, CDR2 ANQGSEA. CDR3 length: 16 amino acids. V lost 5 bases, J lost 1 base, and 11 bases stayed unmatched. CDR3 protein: CSVPDIRLARTDTQYF. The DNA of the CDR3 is TGCAGCGTTCCTGACATTCGACTAGCGCGCACAGATACGCAGTATTTT.

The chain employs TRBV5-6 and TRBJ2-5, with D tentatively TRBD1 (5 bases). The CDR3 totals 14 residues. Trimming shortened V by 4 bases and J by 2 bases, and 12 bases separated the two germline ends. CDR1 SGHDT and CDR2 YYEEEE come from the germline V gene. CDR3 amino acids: CASSPGRVQETQYF. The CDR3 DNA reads TGTGCCAGCAGCCCAGGCAGGGTACAAGAGACCCAGTACTTC.

CDR3 sequence: CASTLMTGGITEAFF. The CDR3 bases are TGTGCCAGCACACTAATGACAGGGGGTATCACTGAAGCTTTCTTT. The chain couples TRBV7-2 to TRBJ1-1, with 9 bases lining up with TRBD1. The CDR3 consists of 15 residues. The V gene end was trimmed by 7 bases and the J gene end by 4 bases; junction bases not matched to a gene: 10. Germline CDR1 SGHTA, CDR2 FQGNSA.

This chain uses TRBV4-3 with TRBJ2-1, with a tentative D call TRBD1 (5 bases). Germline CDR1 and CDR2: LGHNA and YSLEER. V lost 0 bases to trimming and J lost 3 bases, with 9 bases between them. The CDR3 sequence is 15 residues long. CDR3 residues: CASSQDPGHYNEQFF. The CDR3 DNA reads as TGCGCCAGCAGCCAAGATCCTGGACACTACAATGAGCAGTTCTTC.

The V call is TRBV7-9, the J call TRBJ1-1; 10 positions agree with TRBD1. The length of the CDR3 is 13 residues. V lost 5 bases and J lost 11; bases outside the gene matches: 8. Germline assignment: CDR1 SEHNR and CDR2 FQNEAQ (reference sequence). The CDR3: CASSHNDRGLAFF. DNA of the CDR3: TGTGCCAGCAGCCATAATGACAGGGGGCTTGCTTTCTTT.

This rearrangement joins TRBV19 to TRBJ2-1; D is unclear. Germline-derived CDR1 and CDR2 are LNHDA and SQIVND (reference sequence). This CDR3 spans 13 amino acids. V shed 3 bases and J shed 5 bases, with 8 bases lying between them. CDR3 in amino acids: CASSIYRDNEQFF. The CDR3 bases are TGTGCCAGTAGTATCTACAGAGACAATGAGCAGTTCTTC.

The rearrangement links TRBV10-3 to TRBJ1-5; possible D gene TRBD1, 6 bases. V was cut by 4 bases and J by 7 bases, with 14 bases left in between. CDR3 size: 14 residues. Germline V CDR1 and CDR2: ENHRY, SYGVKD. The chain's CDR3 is CAISVEQGGQPQHF. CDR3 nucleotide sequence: TGTGCCATCAGTGTAGAACAGGGTGGACAGCCCCAGCATTTT.

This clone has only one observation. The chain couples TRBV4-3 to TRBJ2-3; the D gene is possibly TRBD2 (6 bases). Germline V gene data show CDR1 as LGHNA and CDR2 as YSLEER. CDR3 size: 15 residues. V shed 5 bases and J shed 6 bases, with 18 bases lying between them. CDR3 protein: CASSARLVSSDTQYF. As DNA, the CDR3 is TGCGCCAGCAGCGCTAGACTAGTTAGCTCGGATACGCAGTATTTT.

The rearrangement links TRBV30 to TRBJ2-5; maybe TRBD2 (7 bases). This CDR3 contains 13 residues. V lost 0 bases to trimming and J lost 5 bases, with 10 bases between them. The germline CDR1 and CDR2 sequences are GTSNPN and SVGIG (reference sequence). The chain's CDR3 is CAWSVGGAETQYF. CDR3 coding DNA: TGTGCCTGGAGTGTTGGGGGGGCCGAGACCCAGTACTTC.

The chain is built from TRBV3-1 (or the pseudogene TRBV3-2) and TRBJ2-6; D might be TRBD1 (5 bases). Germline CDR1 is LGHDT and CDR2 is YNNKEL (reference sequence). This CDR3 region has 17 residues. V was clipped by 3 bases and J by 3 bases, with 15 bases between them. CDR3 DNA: TGTGCCAGCAGCCAGGCGAAAGGGGTCGTTGGGGCCAACGTCCTGACTTTC. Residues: CASSQAKGVVGANVLTF.

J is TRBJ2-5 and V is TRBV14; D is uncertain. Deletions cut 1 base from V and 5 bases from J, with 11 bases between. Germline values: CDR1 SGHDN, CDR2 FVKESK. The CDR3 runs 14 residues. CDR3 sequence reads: CASSQVRSRETQYF. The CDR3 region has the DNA TGTGCCAGCAGCCAAGTGAGGTCAAGGGAGACCCAGTACTTC.

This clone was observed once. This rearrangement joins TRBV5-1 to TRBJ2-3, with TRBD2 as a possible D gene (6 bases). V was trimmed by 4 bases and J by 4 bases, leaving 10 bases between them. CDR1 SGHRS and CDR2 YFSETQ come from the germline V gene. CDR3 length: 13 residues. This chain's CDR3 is CASSLSGADTQYF. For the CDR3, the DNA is TGCGCCAGCAGCCTTTCGGGAGCAGATACGCAGTATTTT.

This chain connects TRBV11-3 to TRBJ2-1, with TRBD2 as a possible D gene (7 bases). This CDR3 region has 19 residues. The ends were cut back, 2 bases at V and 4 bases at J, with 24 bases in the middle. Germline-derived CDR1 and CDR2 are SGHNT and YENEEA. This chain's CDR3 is CASSLTTWGAGAKYNEQFF. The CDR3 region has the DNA TGTGCCAGCAGCTTAACAACATGGGGGGCGGGAGCTAAATACAATGAGCAGTTCTTC.

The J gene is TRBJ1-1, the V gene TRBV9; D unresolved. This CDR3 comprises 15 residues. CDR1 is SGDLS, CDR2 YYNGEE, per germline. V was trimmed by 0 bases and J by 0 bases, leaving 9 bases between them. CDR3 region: CASSVARGMNTEAFF. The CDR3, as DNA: TGTGCCAGCAGCGTAGCGAGAGGTATGAACACTGAAGCTTTCTTT.